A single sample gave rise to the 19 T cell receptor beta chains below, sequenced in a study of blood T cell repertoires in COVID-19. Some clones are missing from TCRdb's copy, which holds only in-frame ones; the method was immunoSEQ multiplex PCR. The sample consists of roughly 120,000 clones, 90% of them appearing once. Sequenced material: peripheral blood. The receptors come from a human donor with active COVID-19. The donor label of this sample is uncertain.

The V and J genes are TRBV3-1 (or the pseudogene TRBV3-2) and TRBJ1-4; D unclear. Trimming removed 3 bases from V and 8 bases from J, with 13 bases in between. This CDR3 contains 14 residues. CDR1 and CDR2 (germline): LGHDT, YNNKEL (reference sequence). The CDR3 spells CASSHPWAGEKLFF. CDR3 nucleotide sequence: TGTGCCAGCAGCCATCCGTGGGCCGGAGAAAAACTGTTTTTT.

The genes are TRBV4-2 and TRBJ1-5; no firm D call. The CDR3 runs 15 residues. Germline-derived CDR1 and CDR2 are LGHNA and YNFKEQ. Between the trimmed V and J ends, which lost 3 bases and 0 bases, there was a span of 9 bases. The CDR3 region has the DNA TGTGCCAGCAGCCATAGCGACGGTAGCAATCAGCCCCAGCATTTT. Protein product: CASSHSDGSNQPQHF.

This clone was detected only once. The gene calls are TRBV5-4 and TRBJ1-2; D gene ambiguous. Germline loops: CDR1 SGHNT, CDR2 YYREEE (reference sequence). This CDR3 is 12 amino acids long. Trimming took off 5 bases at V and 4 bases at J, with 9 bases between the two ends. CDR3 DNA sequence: TGTGCCAGCAGTCAGGACTTCTATGGCTACACCTTC. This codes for CASSQDFYGYTF.

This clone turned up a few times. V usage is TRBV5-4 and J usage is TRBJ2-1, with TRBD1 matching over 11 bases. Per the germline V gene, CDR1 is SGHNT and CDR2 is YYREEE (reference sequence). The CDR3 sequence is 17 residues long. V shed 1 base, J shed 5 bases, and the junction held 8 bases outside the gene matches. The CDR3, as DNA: TGTGCCAGCAGCTTGTGGACAGGGGGCAATCTCCACAATGAGCAGTTCTTC. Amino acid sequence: CASSLWTGGNLHNEQFF.

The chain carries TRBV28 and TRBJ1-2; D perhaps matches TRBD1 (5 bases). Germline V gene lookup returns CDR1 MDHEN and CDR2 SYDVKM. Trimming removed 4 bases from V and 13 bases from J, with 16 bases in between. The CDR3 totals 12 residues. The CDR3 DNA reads TGTGCCAGCAGTTATAGGGGCCTCCCTTCCACCTTC. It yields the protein CASSYRGLPSTF.

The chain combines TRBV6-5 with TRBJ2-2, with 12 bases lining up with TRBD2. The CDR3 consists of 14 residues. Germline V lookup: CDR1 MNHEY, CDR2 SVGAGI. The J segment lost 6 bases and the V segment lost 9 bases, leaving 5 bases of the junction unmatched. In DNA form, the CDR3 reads TGTGCCAGGTCTAGCGGGGGGGTTCCCGGGGAGCTGTTTTTT. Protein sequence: CARSSGGVPGELFF.

CDR3 residues: CASSQRAGGPYEQYF. The CDR3 nucleotides read TGCGCCAGCAGCCAGAGGGCAGGGGGGCCCTACGAGCAGTACTTC. The rearrangement joins TRBV4-3 to TRBJ2-7; a weak D match, TRBD1 (7 bases). CDR1 is LGHNA and CDR2 is YSLEER in the germline V gene. V lost 3 bases and J lost 2, with 14 bases in between. This CDR3 contains 15 residues.

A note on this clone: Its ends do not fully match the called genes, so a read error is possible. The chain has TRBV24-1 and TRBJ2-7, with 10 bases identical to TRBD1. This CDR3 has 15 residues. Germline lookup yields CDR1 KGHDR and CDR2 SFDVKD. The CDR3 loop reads CATSPTRDRGPPPGF. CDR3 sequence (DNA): TGTGCCACCAGTCCCACCCGGGACAGGGGACCTCCCCCGGGGTTC.

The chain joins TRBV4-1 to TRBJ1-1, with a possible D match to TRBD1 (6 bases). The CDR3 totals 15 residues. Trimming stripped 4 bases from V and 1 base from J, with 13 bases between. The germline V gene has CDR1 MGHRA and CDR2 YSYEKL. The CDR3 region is CASSPRTVQNTEAFF. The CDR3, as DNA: TGCGCCAGCAGCCCCCGGACAGTTCAGAACACTGAAGCTTTCTTT.

The CDR3 loop reads CASSLAEGEDEKLFF. The CDR3 DNA reads TGTGCCAGCAGCTTGGCCGAGGGGGAAGATGAAAAACTGTTTTTT. The rearrangement uses TRBV5-4 and TRBJ1-4; weak D call: TRBD1 (6 bases). Germline CDR1 SGHNT, CDR2 YYREEE (reference sequence). The CDR3 totals 15 residues. V lost 0 bases and J 6 bases, leaving 12 bases between the germline ends.

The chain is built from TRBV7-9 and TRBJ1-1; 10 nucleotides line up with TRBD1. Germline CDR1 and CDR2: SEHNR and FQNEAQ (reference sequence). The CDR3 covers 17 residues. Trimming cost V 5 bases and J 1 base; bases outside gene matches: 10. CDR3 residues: CASSTHDRGLWNTEAFF. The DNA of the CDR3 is TGTGCCAGCAGCACCCACGACAGGGGGCTCTGGAACACTGAAGCTTTCTTT.

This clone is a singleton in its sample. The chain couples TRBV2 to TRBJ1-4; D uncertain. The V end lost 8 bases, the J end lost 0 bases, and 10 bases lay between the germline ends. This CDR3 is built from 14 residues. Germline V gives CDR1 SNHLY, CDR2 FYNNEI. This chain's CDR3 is CASRNGATNEKLFF. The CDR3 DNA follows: TGTGCCAGCCGAAACGGGGCAACTAATGAAAAACTGTTTTTT. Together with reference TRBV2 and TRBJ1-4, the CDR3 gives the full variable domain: EPEVTQTPSHQVTQMGQEVILRCVPISNHLYFYWYRQILGQKVEFLVSFYNNEISEKSEIFDDQFSVERPDGSNFTLKIRSTKLEDSAMYFCASRNGATNEKLFFGSGTQLSVL.

CDR3 nucleotide sequence: TGTGCCAGCAGCTTAGAGGCCGGGGTTCTCAATGAGCAGTTCTTC. It specifies CASSLEAGVLNEQFF. V gene TRBV7-9 combines with J gene TRBJ2-1; TRBD2 is a possible D gene (5 bases). CDR1 is SEHNR, CDR2 FQNEAQ, per germline (reference sequence). V gave up 1 base and J gave up 6 bases, with 13 bases separating them. The CDR3 contains 15 residues.

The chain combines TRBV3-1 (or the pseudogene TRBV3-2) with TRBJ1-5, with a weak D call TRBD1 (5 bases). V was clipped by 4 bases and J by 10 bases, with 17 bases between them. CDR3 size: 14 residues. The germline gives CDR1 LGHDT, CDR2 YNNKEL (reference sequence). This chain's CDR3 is CASSLGQGLSPQHF. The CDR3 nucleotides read TGTGCCAGCAGCCTAGGGCAGGGCCTCAGCCCCCAGCATTTT.

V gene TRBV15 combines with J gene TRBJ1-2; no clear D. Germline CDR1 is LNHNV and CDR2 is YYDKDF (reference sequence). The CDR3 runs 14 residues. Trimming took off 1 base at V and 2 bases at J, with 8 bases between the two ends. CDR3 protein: CATSRVRGNYGYTF. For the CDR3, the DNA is TGTGCCACCAGCAGAGTTCGGGGAAACTATGGCTACACCTTC.

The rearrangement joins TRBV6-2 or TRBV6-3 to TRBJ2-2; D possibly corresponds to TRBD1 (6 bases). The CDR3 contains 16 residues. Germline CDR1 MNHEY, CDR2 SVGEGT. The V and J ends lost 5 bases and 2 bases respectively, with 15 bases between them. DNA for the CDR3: TGTGCCAGCAGTCAAACGCTGGGACAAAACACCGGGGAGCTGTTTTTT. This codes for CASSQTLGQNTGELFF.

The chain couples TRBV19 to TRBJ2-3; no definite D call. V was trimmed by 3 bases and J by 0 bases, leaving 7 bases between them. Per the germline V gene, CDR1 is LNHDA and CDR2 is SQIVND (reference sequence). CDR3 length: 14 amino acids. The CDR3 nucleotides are TGTGCCAGTAGTATTCCCGGGAGCACAGATACGCAGTATTTT. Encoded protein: CASSIPGSTDTQYF.

This CDR3 is CASTPPDRGTDTQYF. CDR3 nucleotides: TGTGCCAGCACCCCCCCAGACAGGGGAACAGATACGCAGTATTTT. The rearrangement links TRBV28 to TRBJ2-3; 8 bases are a match to TRBD1. Germline V CDR1 and CDR2: MDHEN, SYDVKM. This CDR3 comprises 15 residues. V was clipped by 7 bases and J by 3 bases; unmatched bases: 9.

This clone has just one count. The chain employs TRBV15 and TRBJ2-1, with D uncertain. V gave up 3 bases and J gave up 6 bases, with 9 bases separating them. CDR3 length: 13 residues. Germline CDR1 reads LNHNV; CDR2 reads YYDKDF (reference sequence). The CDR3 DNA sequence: TGTGCCACCAGCAGGGCGGCCATCAATGAGCAGTTCTTC. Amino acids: CATSRAAINEQFF.